The present entry profiles one T cell receptor beta chain with its context. This record comes from a study of blood T cell repertoires in COVID-19. At the level of the study: Specimens from acute and convalescent COVID-19 originated in the United States, Italy and Spain.

Original processing notes: Reference gene primer amplification gave nucleated cell count estimates. Profiling relied on immunoSEQ multiplex PCR, and the TCRdb table lists in-frame clones only, not all of them. V and J calls and clone size are given by that table; D and trimming were obtained from the DNA. The repertoire includes 170,000 or so clones, approximately 88% of them detected once, and about 6.3% sits in the top ten. Germline CDR1 and CDR2: MNHEY and SVGEGT. The J segment lost 6 bases and the V segment lost 2 bases, leaving 5 bases of the junction unmatched. This CDR3 is built from 14 residues. Participants were aged about 18 to 100 years from approximately 24 US areas. All recovered Cohort 3 donors got two negative PCRs, got clearance, or saw symptom resolution.

The sequence came from a woman aged 50 to 60 who had recovered from COVID-19. V usage is TRBV6-2 or TRBV6-3 and J usage is TRBJ1-1, with 8 bases lining up with TRBD1. Material: PBMCs or T cells enriched from blood (not recorded which). The CDR3 protein is CASSYHTGGSEAFF. CDR3 sequence (DNA): TGTGCCAGCAGTTACCATACAGGGGGGTCTGAAGCTTTCTTT.